The rows below give T cell receptor beta chains drawn from one sample of a study of technical replicates of blood from a few donors. Measured with immunoSEQ multiplex PCR; TCRdb has only the in-frame clones, and not every one. The profile covers over 55,000 clones, with approximately 86% appearing a single time and just over 5% taken by the ten largest. Input material: PBMCs. The receptors here all came from a human donor in good health. Some clones in this sample may be carry-over from other donors' samples. Each CDR3 is given without its conserved first and last residue.

CDR3 protein: ASSWGGQGAEQY
J gene: TRBJ2-7
V gene: TRBV5-1

CDR3 protein: AFSKRGGADTQY
J gene: TRBJ2-3
V gene: TRBV10-3

CDR3 protein: ASSLAPGQDYEQY
J gene: TRBJ2-7
V gene: TRBV7-8

CDR3 protein: ASSELTSGRAGELF
J gene: TRBJ2-2
V gene: TRBV6-1

CDR3 protein: ASSPRGAYTEAF
J gene: TRBJ1-1
V gene: TRBV6-5

CDR3 protein: ASSQGTSGVVETQY
J gene: TRBJ2-5
V gene: TRBV7-2

CDR3 protein: ASSQRDTAYPLH
J gene: TRBJ1-6
V gene: TRBV4-2

CDR3 protein: ATAAGQRNTIY
J gene: TRBJ1-3
V gene: TRBV6-5

CDR3 protein: ASSFGQGGNSPLH
J gene: TRBJ1-6
V gene: TRBV5-5

CDR3 protein: ASGQGARAF
J gene: TRBJ1-1
V gene: TRBV19

CDR3 protein: SVESRRVGYT
J gene: TRBJ1-2
V gene: TRBV29-1

CDR3 protein: ASGLSGGSRRFSTDTQY
J gene: TRBJ2-3
V gene: TRBV12-5

CDR3 protein: ASSVVVAYRQASQETQY
J gene: TRBJ2-5
V gene: TRBV9

CDR3 protein: ASRRPGQGSYEQY
J gene: TRBJ2-7
V gene: TRBV19

CDR3 protein: AISESSSGIGEQY
J gene: TRBJ2-7
V gene: TRBV10-3

CDR3 protein: ASSPVRGWNTEAF
J gene: TRBJ1-1
V gene: TRBV7-8

CDR3 protein: ASRSRTGDTEAF
J gene: TRBJ1-1
V gene: TRBV7-3

CDR3 protein: ASSGGHSATNEKLF
J gene: TRBJ1-4
V gene: TRBV9

CDR3 protein: ASSPGREYEKLF
J gene: TRBJ1-4
V gene: TRBV7-9

CDR3 protein: ASSKTGDYEQY
J gene: TRBJ2-7
V gene: TRBV5-4

CDR3 protein: ASSARVWGDSPLH
J gene: TRBJ1-6
V gene: TRBV19

CDR3 protein: ASSTPGLPGREQY
J gene: TRBJ2-7
V gene: TRBV19

CDR3 protein: ASSQGGLRVTEAF
J gene: TRBJ1-1
V gene: TRBV7-9

CDR3 protein: ASSQDLRGAPGDTQY
J gene: TRBJ2-3
V gene: TRBV4-3

CDR3 protein: ASSSLVAWEQY
J gene: TRBJ2-7
V gene: TRBV7-8

CDR3 protein: AISIQGHTQETQY
J gene: TRBJ2-5
V gene: TRBV10-3

CDR3 protein: ASSLEDRGPETQY
J gene: TRBJ2-5
V gene: TRBV5-1

CDR3 protein: ASSKAGWGNEQF
J gene: TRBJ2-1
V gene: TRBV7-6

CDR3 protein: ASSPRLDSETQY
J gene: TRBJ2-5
V gene: TRBV18

CDR3 protein: ASSLGLGQGADTIY
J gene: TRBJ1-3
V gene: TRBV7-2

CDR3 protein: ASGRGDTPLH
J gene: TRBJ1-6
V gene: TRBV6-1

CDR3 protein: ASSPRQGEAF
J gene: TRBJ1-1
V gene: TRBV18

CDR3 protein: AWRYTFEAF
J gene: TRBJ1-1
V gene: TRBV30

CDR3 protein: ASSERISGGSTDTQY
J gene: TRBJ2-3
V gene: TRBV6-1

CDR3 protein: ASSVDRYDNQPQH
J gene: TRBJ1-5
V gene: TRBV9

CDR3 protein: ASSLYQGKTQY
J gene: TRBJ2-5
V gene: TRBV27

CDR3 protein: ASSLLGLVSTDTQY
J gene: TRBJ2-3
V gene: TRBV7-2

CDR3 protein: SVEGRRTMNTEAF
J gene: TRBJ1-1
V gene: TRBV29-1

CDR3 protein: ASSSGQGNTGELF
J gene: TRBJ2-2
V gene: TRBV13

CDR3 protein: ASSQVVGDTQY
J gene: TRBJ2-3
V gene: TRBV4-3

CDR3 protein: ASSLLAGGTDTQY
J gene: TRBJ2-3
V gene: TRBV6-6

CDR3 protein: ASSLSGLAVLSTDTQY
J gene: TRBJ2-3
V gene: TRBV27

CDR3 protein: ASSLDRANGNTIY
J gene: TRBJ1-3
V gene: TRBV6-5

CDR3 protein: AIKTGYGYT
J gene: TRBJ1-2
V gene: TRBV10-3

CDR3 protein: ASNRQGDYGYT
J gene: TRBJ1-2
V gene: TRBV5-8